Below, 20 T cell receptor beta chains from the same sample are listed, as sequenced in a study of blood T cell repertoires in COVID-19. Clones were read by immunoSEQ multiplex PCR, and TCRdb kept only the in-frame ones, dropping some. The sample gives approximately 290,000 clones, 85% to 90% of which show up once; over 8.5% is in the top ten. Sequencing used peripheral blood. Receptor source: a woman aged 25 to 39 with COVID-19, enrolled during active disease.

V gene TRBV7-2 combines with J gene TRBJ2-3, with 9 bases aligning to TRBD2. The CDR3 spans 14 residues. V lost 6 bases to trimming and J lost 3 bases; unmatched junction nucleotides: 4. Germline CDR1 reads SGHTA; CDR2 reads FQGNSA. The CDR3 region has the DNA TGTGCCAGCAGGGCGGGGGGGCCTACAGATACGCAGTATTTT. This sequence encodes CASRAGGPTDTQYF.

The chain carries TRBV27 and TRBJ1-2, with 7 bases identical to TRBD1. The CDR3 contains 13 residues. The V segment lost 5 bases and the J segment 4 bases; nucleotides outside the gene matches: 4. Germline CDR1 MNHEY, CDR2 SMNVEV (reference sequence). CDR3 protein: CASSLSGGYGYTF. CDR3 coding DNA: TGTGCCAGCAGTCTCTCAGGGGGCTATGGCTACACCTTC.

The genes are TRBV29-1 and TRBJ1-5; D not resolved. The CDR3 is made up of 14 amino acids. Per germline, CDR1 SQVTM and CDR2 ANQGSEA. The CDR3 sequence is CRGDSVYSNQPQHF. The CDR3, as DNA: TGCAGGGGAGATTCAGTATATAGCAATCAGCCCCAGCATTTT.

The CDR3 here is CASSEEVSLNSPLHF. The CDR3 DNA is TGTGCCAGCAGTGAAGAAGTGAGCCTTAATTCACCCCTCCACTTT. The chain links TRBV2 to TRBJ1-6, with D unclear. The CDR3 contains 15 residues. From germline, CDR1 is SNHLY and CDR2 FYNNEI. V dropped 1 base and J dropped 6 bases, with 10 bases sitting between them.

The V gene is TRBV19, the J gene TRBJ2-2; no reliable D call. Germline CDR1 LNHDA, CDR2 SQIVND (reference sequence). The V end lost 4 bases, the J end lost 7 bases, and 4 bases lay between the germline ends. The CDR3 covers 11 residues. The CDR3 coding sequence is TGTGCCAGTAGTACCAGCGGGGAGCTGTTTTTT. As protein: CASSTSGELFF.

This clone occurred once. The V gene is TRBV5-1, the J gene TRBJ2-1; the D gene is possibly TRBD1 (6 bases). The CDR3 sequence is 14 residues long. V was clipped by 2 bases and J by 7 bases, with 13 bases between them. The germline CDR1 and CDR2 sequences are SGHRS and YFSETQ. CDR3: CASSFSDRPNEQFF. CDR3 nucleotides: TGCGCCAGCAGCTTTAGCGACAGGCCGAATGAGCAGTTCTTC.

The CDR3 region has the DNA TGTGCCAGCTCACCCCGGCTTAGCCAGACCCAGTACTTC. This sequence encodes CASSPRLSQTQYF. The V and J genes are TRBV18 and TRBJ2-5, with unresolved D. The CDR3 contains 13 residues. Germline V gene lookup returns CDR1 KGHSH and CDR2 LQKENI. Trimming stripped 3 bases from V and 6 bases from J, with 11 bases between. The full variable domain, completed using reference TRBV18 and TRBJ2-5, is NAGVMQNPRHLVRRRGQEARLRCSPMKGHSHVYWYRQLPEEGLKFMVYLQKENIIDESGMPKERFSAEFPKEGPSILRIQQVVRGDSAAYFCASSPRLSQTQYFGPGTRLLVL.

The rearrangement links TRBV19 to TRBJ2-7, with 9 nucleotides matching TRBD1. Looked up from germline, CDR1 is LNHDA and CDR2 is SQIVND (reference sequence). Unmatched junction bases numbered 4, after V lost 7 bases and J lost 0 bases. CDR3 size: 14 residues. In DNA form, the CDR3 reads TGTGCCAGTACCCCGACAGGGGGCTCCTACGAGCAGTACTTC. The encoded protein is CASTPTGGSYEQYF.

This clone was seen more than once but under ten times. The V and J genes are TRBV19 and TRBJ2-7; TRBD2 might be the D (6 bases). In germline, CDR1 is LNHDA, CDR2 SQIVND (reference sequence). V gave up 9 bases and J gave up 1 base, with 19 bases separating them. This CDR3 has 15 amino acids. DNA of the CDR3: TGTGCCAGCTCCGAGGGATTGGGGAGGTCCTACGAGCAGTACTTC. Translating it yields CASSEGLGRSYEQYF.

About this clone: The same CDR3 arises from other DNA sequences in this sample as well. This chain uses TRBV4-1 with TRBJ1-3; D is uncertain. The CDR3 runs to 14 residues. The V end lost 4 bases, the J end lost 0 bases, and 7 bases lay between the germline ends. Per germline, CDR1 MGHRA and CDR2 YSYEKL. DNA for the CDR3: TGCGCCAGCAGCCTGGGCCCCTCTGGAAACACCATATATTTT. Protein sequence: CASSLGPSGNTIYF.

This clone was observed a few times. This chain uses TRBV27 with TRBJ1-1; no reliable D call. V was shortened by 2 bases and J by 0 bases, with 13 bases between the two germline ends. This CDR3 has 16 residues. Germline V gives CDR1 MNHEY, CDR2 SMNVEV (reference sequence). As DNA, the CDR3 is TGTGCCAGCAGTTTAAACCGGGATCTCATGAACACTGAAGCTTTCTTT. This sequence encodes CASSLNRDLMNTEAFF.

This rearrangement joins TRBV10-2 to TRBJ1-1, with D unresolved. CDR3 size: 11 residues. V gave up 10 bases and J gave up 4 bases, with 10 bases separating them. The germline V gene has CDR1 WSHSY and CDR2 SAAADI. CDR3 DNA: TGCGCCACCCTAGTAGGCACTGAAGCTTTCTTT. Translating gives CATLVGTEAFF.

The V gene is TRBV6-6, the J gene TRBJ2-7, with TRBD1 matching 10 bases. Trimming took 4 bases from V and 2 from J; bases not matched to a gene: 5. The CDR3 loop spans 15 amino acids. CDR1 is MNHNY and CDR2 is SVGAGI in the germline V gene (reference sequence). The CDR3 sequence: CASSSGGTGAYEQYF. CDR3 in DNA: TGTGCCAGCAGTTCTGGAGGGACAGGGGCCTACGAGCAGTACTTC.

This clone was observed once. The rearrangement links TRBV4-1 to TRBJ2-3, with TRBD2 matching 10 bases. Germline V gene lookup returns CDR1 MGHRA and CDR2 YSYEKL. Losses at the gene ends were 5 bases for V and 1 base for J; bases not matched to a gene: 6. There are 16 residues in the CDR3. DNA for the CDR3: TGCGCCAGCAGCTGGGTAGCGGGGGGCGGCACAGATACGCAGTATTTT. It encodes CASSWVAGGGTDTQYF.

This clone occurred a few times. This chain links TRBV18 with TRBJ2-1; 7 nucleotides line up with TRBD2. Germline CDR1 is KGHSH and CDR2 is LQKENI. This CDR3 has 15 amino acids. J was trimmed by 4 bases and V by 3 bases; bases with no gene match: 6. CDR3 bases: TGTGCCAGCTCACCGAGGGACTATTTTTACAATGAGCAGTTCTTC. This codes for CASSPRDYFYNEQFF.

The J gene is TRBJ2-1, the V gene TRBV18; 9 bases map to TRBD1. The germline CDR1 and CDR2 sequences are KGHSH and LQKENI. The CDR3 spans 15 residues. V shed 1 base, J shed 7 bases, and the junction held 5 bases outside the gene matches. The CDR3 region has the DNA TGTGCCAGCTCACCACGGACAGGGGAAAGGAATGAGCAGTTCTTC. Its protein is CASSPRTGERNEQFF.

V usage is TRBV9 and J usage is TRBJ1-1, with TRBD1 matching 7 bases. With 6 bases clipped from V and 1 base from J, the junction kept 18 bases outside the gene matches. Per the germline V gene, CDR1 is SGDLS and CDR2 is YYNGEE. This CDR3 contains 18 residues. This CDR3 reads CASTHLHFDRAENTEAFF. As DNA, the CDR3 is TGTGCCAGCACCCACCTCCATTTTGACAGGGCCGAGAACACTGAAGCTTTCTTT.

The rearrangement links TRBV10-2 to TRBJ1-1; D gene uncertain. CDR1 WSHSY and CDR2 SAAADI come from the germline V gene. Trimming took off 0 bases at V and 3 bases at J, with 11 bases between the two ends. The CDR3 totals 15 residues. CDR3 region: CASSESRSSYTEAFF. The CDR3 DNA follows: TGCGCCAGCAGTGAGTCGAGGAGCTCGTACACTGAAGCTTTCTTT.

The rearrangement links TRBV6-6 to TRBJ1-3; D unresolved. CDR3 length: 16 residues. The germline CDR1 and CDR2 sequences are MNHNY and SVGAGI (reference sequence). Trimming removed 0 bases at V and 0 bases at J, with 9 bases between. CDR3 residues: CASSYSRSFSGNTIYF. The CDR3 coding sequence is TGTGCCAGCAGTTACTCGAGATCCTTCTCTGGAAACACCATATATTTT.

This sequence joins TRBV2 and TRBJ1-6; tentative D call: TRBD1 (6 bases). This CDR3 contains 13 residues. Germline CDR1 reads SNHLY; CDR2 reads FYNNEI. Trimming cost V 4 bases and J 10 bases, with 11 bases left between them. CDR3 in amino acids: CASSGQVDSPLHF. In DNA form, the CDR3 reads TGTGCCAGCAGTGGACAGGTGGACTCACCCCTCCACTTT.